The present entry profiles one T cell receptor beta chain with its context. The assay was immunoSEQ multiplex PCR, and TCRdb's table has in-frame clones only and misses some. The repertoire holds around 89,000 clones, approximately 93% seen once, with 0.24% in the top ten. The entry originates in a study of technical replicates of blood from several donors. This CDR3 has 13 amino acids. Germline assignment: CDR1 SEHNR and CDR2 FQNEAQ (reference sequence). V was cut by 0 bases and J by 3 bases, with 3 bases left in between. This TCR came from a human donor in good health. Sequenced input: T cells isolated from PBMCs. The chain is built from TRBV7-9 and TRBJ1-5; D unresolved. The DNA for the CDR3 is TGTGCCAGCAGCTTAGCTCTCAATCAGCCCCAGCATTTT. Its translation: CASSLALNQPQHF.